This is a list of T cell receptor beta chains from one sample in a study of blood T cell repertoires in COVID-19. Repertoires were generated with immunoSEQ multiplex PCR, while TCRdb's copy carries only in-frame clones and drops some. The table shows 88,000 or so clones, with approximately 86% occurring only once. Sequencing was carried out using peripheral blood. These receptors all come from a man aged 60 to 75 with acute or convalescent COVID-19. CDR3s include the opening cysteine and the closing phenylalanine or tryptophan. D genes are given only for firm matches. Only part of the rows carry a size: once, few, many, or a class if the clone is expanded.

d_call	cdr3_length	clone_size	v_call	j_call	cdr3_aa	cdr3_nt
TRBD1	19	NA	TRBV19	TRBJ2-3	CASSIDLFPGGLSTDTQYF	TGTGCCAGTAGTATAGATCTTTTTCCAGGGGGCCTTTCCACAGATACGCAGTATTTT
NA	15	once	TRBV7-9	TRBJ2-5	CASSEAGRYQETQYF	TGTGCCAGCAGTGAGGCGGGGAGATATCAAGAGACCCAGTACTTC
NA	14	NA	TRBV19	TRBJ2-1	CASSIQRQYNEQFF	TGTGCCAGTAGTATCCAGCGACAGTACAATGAGCAGTTCTTC
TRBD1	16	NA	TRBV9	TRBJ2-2	CASSVFGTGRTGELFF	TGTGCCAGCAGCGTTTTCGGGACAGGGCGGACCGGGGAGCTGTTTTTT
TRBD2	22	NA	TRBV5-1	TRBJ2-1	CASSLGRRASGGKTVLPNEQFF	TGCGCCAGCAGCTTGGGCCGACGGGCTAGCGGGGGTAAAACCGTCTTACCCAATGAGCAGTTCTTC
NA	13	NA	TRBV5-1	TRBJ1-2	CASRWGINYGYTF	TGCGCCAGCAGATGGGGCATTAACTATGGCTACACCTTC
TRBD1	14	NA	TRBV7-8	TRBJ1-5	CASSWGQRNQPQHF	TGTGCCAGCAGCTGGGGACAGCGCAATCAGCCCCAGCATTTT
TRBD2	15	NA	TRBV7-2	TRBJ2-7	CASSLGSGGPYEQYF	TGTGCCAGCAGCTTGGGCAGCGGGGGGCCCTACGAGCAGTACTTC
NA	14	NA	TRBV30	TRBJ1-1	CALSARDTNTEAFF	TGTGCACTCTCAGCCAGGGACACGAACACTGAAGCTTTCTTT
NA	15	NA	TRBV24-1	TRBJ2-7	CATSAYRDTPNEQYF	TGTGCCACCAGTGCCTACCGGGACACCCCTAACGAGCAGTACTTC
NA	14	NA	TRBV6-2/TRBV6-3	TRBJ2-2	CASSYWSGSGELFF	TGTGCCAGCAGTTATTGGTCGGGTTCCGGGGAGCTGTTTTTT
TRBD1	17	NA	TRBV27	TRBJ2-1	CASSLSQTGIVDNEQFF	TGTGCCAGCAGTTTATCCCAGACAGGGATAGTGGACAATGAGCAGTTCTTC
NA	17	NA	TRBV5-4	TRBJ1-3	CASSPASQTGSGNTIYF	TGTGCCAGCAGCCCCGCCTCCCAGACAGGCTCTGGAAACACCATATATTTT
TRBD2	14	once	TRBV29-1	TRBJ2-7	CSVWPGGRPYEQYF	TGCAGCGTTTGGCCTGGCGGGAGGCCCTACGAGCAGTACTTC
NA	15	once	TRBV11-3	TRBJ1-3	CASSPNGGPGNTIYF	TGTGCCAGCAGCCCCAACGGGGGGCCTGGAAACACCATATATTTT
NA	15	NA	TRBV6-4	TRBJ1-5	CASSDSGGVDQPQHF	TGTGCCAGCAGTGACTCAGGGGGAGTTGATCAGCCCCAGCATTTT
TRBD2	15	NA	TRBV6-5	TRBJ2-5	CASQRSGLAQETQYF	TGTGCCAGTCAAAGATCGGGACTAGCGCAAGAGACCCAGTACTTC
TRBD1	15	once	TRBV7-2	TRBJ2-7	CASSIGTGGSYEQYF	TGTGCCAGCAGCATCGGGACAGGGGGTTCCTACGAGCAGTACTTC
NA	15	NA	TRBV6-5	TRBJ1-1	CASTTAGAGNTEAFF	TGTGCCAGCACTACGGCGGGGGCCGGGAACACTGAAGCTTTCTTT
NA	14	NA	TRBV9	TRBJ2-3	CASSVAASADTQYF	TGTGCCAGCAGCGTAGCGGCAAGCGCAGATACGCAGTATTTT
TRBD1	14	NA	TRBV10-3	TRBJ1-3	CAISSTGSGNTIYF	TGTGCCATCAGCTCGACAGGGTCTGGAAACACCATATATTTT
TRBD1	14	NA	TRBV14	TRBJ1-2	CASSQVGTDKGYTF	TGTGCCAGCAGCCAAGTCGGGACAGACAAGGGCTACACCTTC
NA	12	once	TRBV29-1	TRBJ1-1	CSVEMGRTEAFF	TGCAGCGTTGAAATGGGGCGTACTGAAGCTTTCTTT
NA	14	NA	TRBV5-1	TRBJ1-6	CASRQSSYNSPLHF	TGCGCCAGCCGACAGTCTTCATATAATTCACCCCTCCACTTT
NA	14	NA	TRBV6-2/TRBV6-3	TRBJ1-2	CASRYSEVRGGYTF	TGTGCCAGCAGATACTCGGAGGTTCGCGGTGGCTACACCTTC
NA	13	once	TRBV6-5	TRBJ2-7	CASRAGHPYEQYF	TGTGCCAGCAGAGCGGGACACCCCTACGAGCAGTACTTC
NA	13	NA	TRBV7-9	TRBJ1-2	CASSERGGYGYTF	TGTGCCAGCAGCGAAAGGGGGGGCTATGGCTACACCTTC
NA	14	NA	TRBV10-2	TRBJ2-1	CASSVGLDRGEQFF	TGCGCCAGCAGTGTGGGGTTAGACAGAGGTGAGCAGTTCTTC
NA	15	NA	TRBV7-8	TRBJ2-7	CASSVYDSPSYEQYF	TGTGCCAGCAGCGTATACGACAGTCCCTCCTACGAGCAGTACTTC
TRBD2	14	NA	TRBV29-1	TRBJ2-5	CSVVTGGVMETQYF	TGCAGCGTTGTGACCGGGGGGGTAATGGAGACCCAGTACTTC
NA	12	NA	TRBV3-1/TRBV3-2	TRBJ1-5	CASSQGGQPQHF	TGTGCCAGCAGCCAAGGAGGTCAGCCCCAGCATTTT
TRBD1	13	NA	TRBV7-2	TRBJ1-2	CASSGTGQGPYTF	TGTGCCAGCAGCGGGACCGGACAGGGTCCCTACACCTTC
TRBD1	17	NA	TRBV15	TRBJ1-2	CATSRDRGGRGPEGYTF	TGTGCCACCAGCAGAGATCGAGGAGGAAGGGGGCCTGAAGGCTACACCTTC
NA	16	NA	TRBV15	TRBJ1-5	CATSRDQKGSNQPQHF	TGTGCCACCAGCAGAGATCAGAAGGGGAGCAATCAGCCCCAGCATTTT
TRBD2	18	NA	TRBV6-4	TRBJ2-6	CASSAGLQRQSGANVLTF	TGTGCCAGCAGTGCGGGACTACAGCGACAGTCTGGGGCCAACGTCCTGACTTTC
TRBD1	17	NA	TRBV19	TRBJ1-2	CASSLRVPGGKNYGYTF	TGTGCCAGTAGCTTGAGAGTCCCAGGGGGTAAGAACTATGGCTACACCTTC
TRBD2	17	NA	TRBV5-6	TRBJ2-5	CASSARRGTRRQETQYF	TGTGCCAGCTCCGCCAGGCGGGGGACTAGGAGGCAAGAGACCCAGTACTTC
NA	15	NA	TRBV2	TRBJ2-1	CASSPWRASYNEQFF	TGTGCCAGCAGCCCTTGGAGAGCCTCCTACAATGAGCAGTTCTTC
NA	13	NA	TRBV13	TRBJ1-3	CASSLRAGNTIYF	TGTGCCAGCAGCCTCCGCGCTGGAAACACCATATATTTT
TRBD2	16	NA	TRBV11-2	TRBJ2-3	CASSPTSGGGKDTQYF	TGTGCCAGCAGTCCTACTAGCGGGGGGGGAAAAGATACGCAGTATTTT
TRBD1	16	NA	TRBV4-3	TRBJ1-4	CASSRTTGGAFEKLFF	TGCGCCAGCAGCCGAACAACAGGGGGCGCGTTTGAAAAACTGTTTTTT
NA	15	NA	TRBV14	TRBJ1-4	CASSQLIATNEKLFF	TGTGCCAGCAGCCAGCTCATAGCAACTAATGAAAAACTGTTTTTT
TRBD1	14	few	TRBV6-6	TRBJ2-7	CASSPQGAVNEQYF	TGTGCCAGCAGCCCACAGGGGGCTGTTAACGAGCAGTACTTC
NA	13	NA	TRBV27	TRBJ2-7	CASSPISTYEQYF	TGTGCCAGCAGTCCCATCTCTACCTACGAGCAGTACTTC
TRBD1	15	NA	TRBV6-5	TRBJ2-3	CASQAGTGVTDTQYF	TGTGCCAGTCAAGCCGGGACAGGGGTCACAGATACGCAGTATTTT
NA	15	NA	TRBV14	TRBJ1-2	CASSQESGRGGGYTF	TGTGCCAGCAGCCAAGAATCAGGGAGGGGTGGTGGCTACACCTTC
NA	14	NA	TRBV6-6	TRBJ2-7	CASRLRENSYEQYF	TGTGCCAGCAGGCTCCGGGAGAATTCCTACGAGCAGTACTTC